Listed below are T cell receptor beta chains from one sample, sequenced in a study of control samples from healthy donors and cancer patients. Profiling relied on immunoSEQ multiplex PCR, and the TCRdb table lists in-frame clones only, not all of them. The table records under 130,000 clones, under 90% of them present only once. The specimen sequenced was blood. Receptors originate from a woman aged 45 to 65 in good health. CDR3s include the opening cysteine and the closing phenylalanine or tryptophan. The D gene is left open where the match is weak. Size is omitted from some rows. Given values are once, few, many or a class for expanded clones.

len	j_gene	v_gene	abundance	d_gene	CDR3aa	CDR3nt
12	TRBJ2-2	TRBV12-3/TRBV12-4	.	.	CASGSLPGELFF	TGTGCCAGCGGGTCGTTGCCCGGGGAGCTGTTTTTT
15	TRBJ2-3	TRBV6-6	.	.	CASSYTRSATDTQYF	TGTGCCAGCAGTTACACCCGGTCTGCGACAGATACGCAGTATTTT
14	TRBJ2-7	TRBV5-6	.	TRBD2	CASSNVAGTHEQYF	TGTGCCAGCAGCAACGTAGCGGGGACCCACGAGCAGTACTTC
16	TRBJ2-5	TRBV20-1	.	TRBD2	CSASLSSGGPSETQYF	TGCAGTGCAAGTCTCTCGTCGGGAGGGCCCTCAGAGACCCAGTACTTC
17	TRBJ2-1	TRBV19	once	TRBD1	CASSIMTGTGYLGARFF	TGTGCCAGTAGTATTATGACCGGGACAGGGTATTTGGGGGCGCGGTTCTTC
13	TRBJ1-1	TRBV12-5	.	.	CVLVSSVNTEAFF	TGCGTGCTAGTGTCGTCGGTTAACACTGAAGCTTTCTTT
15	TRBJ1-6	TRBV5-4	.	.	CASSLGDPRHSPLHF	TGTGCCAGCAGCTTGGGGGACCCCCGACATTCACCCCTCCACTTT
17	TRBJ1-5	TRBV7-9	.	.	CASILDRWGYSNQPQHF	TGTGCCAGCATCTTAGACAGATGGGGATATAGCAATCAGCCCCAGCATTTT
14	TRBJ1-4	TRBV2	.	TRBD1	CASRSGTGGLKLFF	TGTGCCAGCAGGTCCGGGACAGGGGGCCTAAAACTGTTTTTT
14	TRBJ1-3	TRBV27	.	TRBD1	CASRQGAAGNTIYF	TGTGCCAGCAGACAGGGGGCAGCAGGAAACACCATATATTTT
15	TRBJ2-1	TRBV19	once	.	CASGRGPSVGNEQFF	TGTGCCAGTGGGCGCGGGCCGTCCGTAGGCAATGAGCAGTTCTTC
15	TRBJ1-2	TRBV10-3	.	TRBD1	CAISGTGTLNYGYTF	TGTGCCATCAGCGGGACAGGGACTTTGAACTATGGCTACACCTTC
13	TRBJ1-2	TRBV12-3/TRBV12-4	.	.	CASSLGQGKGYTF	TGTGCCAGCAGTTTGGGCCAGGGGAAGGGCTACACCTTC
14	TRBJ1-2	TRBV7-3	.	.	CASSLGPENYGYTF	TGTGCCAGCAGCTTAGGACCCGAGAACTATGGCTACACCTTC
14	TRBJ2-1	TRBV5-1	.	.	CASSPGSSYNEQFF	TGCGCCAGCAGCCCCGGGTCTTCTTACAATGAGCAGTTCTTC
15	TRBJ2-1	TRBV18	.	TRBD1	CASSPGQGWGNEQFF	TGTGCCAGCTCACCTGGACAGGGGTGGGGGAATGAGCAGTTCTTC
15	TRBJ2-5	TRBV11-2	few	.	CASSLVGGPQETQYF	TGTGCCAGCAGCTTAGTAGGGGGGCCCCAAGAGACCCAGTACTTC
17	TRBJ1-5	TRBV7-2	.	TRBD1	CASSLGTGGSSNQPQHF	TGTGCCAGCAGCTTAGGAACAGGGGGTTCGAGCAATCAGCCCCAGCATTTT
12	TRBJ2-3	TRBV27	.	.	CASSPLGDTQYF	TGTGCCAGCAGCCCCCTAGGAGATACGCAGTATTTT
14	TRBJ1-4	TRBV6-5	.	TRBD1	CASSETGKGEKLFF	TGTGCCAGCAGCGAGACAGGGAAGGGTGAAAAACTGTTTTTT
16	TRBJ2-3	TRBV10-3	.	TRBD2	CAISESVAGYTDTQYF	TGTGCCATCAGTGAGTCGGTAGCGGGTTACACAGATACGCAGTATTTT
14	TRBJ2-7	TRBV15	.	.	CATSIGRSSYEQYF	TGTGCCACCAGCATTGGCAGGAGCTCCTACGAGCAGTACTTC
13	TRBJ2-7	TRBV12-5	few	TRBD2	CASGFAGLAGVHF	TGTGCTAGTGGTTTTGCGGGACTAGCGGGGGTACACTTC
14	TRBJ2-1	TRBV21-1	.	.	CASSNKPGLVMWFF	TGTGCCAGCAGCAATAAACCGGGACTAGTTATGTGGTTCTTC
12	TRBJ2-1	TRBV24-1	.	TRBD2	CATPTSEGEQFF	TGTGCCACCCCGACTAGCGAGGGTGAGCAGTTCTTC
16	TRBJ2-2	TRBV10-3	.	TRBD1	CAISEPTGGGTGELFF	TGTGCCATCAGTGAGCCCACAGGGGGCGGCACCGGGGAGCTGTTTTTT
16	TRBJ2-7	TRBV6-2/TRBV6-3	.	TRBD2	CASSQSGGAHPTEQYF	TGTGCCAGCAGTCAATCCGGGGGGGCTCATCCGACCGAGCAGTACTTC
14	TRBJ1-2	TRBV6-2/TRBV6-3	.	.	CASSYGRQGNGYTF	TGTGCCAGCAGTTACGGCCGGCAGGGAAATGGCTACACCTTC
14	TRBJ1-5	TRBV3-1/TRBV3-2	.	.	CASSQPGSNQPQHF	TGTGCCAGCAGCCAACCGGGTAGCAATCAGCCCCAGCATTTT
16	TRBJ2-7	TRBV4-3	.	.	CASSQVLGSLAYEQYF	TGCGCCAGCAGCCAAGTCCTAGGCAGTTTAGCCTACGAGCAGTACTTC
14	TRBJ1-4	TRBV5-4	.	.	CASSFRGGDEKLFF	TGTGCCAGCAGCTTCAGGGGCGGGGATGAAAAACTGTTTTTT
15	TRBJ2-5	TRBV5-4	.	TRBD2	CASREGLAGRETQYF	TGTGCCAGCAGGGAGGGACTAGCGGGGAGAGAGACCCAGTACTTC
12	TRBJ2-7	TRBV5-1	.	.	CASSRNSYEQYF	TGCGCCAGCAGCAGAAACAGTTACGAGCAGTACTTC
17	TRBJ1-5	TRBV6-2/TRBV6-3	.	.	CASSYSMVFAGVQPQHF	TGTGCCAGCAGTTACTCGATGGTCTTTGCAGGCGTACAGCCCCAGCATTTT
14	TRBJ1-3	TRBV27	once	.	CASSPIISGNTIYF	TGTGCCAGCAGCCCCATAATCTCTGGAAACACCATATATTTT
13	TRBJ2-7	TRBV19	.	TRBD1	CASSSGGGYEQYF	TGTGCCAGTAGCTCAGGGGGTGGCTACGAGCAGTACTTC
15	TRBJ2-1	TRBV29-1	.	TRBD2	CSVETLAGGYNEQFF	TGCAGCGTTGAGACTCTAGCGGGGGGATACAATGAGCAGTTCTTC
17	TRBJ1-2	TRBV5-4	.	.	CASSGGSPRGINYGYTF	TGTGCCAGCAGCGGGGGGTCCCCCCGTGGGATTAACTATGGCTACACCTTC
13	TRBJ2-7	TRBV2	.	TRBD2	CASMASGGYEQYF	TGTGCCAGCATGGCTAGCGGGGGGTACGAGCAGTACTTC
15	TRBJ1-1	TRBV7-8	.	.	CASSPGGRSNTEAFF	TGTGCCAGCAGCCCTGGAGGACGGTCCAACACTGAAGCTTTCTTT
14	TRBJ1-3	TRBV7-6	.	.	CASSLSSVGNTIYF	TGTGCCAGCAGCTTATCCTCAGTTGGAAACACCATATATTTT
15	TRBJ1-1	TRBV6-6	.	TRBD1	CASSYWDRGNTEAFF	TGTGCCAGCAGTTACTGGGACAGGGGGAACACTGAAGCTTTCTTT
14	TRBJ2-7	TRBV7-8	.	.	CASSGLSQGYEQYF	TGTGCCAGCAGCGGACTCTCGCAAGGCTACGAGCAGTACTTC
12	TRBJ1-2	TRBV12-3/TRBV12-4	.	TRBD1	CASSLDRAGYTF	TGTGCCAGCAGTCTGGACAGGGCTGGCTACACCTTC
18	TRBJ1-5	TRBV19	.	.	CASSSKGLWDMSNQPQHF	TGTGCCAGTAGTAGTAAGGGGCTGTGGGATATGAGCAATCAGCCCCAGCATTTT
15	TRBJ2-3	TRBV24-1	few	.	CATSDPRTPDNTQYF	TGTGCCACCAGTGATCCTCGTACCCCCGATAATACGCAGTATTTT
15	TRBJ1-1	TRBV9	.	TRBD1	CASSGTTGLNTEAFF	TGTGCCAGCAGCGGAACGACAGGGCTGAACACTGAAGCTTTCTTT
15	TRBJ1-3	TRBV5-4	few	TRBD1	CASSYDRGTGNTIYF	TGTGCCAGCAGCTATGACAGGGGAACGGGAAACACCATATATTTT
15	TRBJ2-3	TRBV5-1	.	TRBD2	CASSLGLAGSDTQYF	TGCGCCAGCAGCTTGGGACTAGCGGGATCAGATACGCAGTATTTT
13	TRBJ2-7	TRBV7-2	.	.	CASSLEVYYEQYF	TGTGCCAGCAGCTTAGAAGTATACTACGAGCAGTACTTC
14	TRBJ1-2	TRBV12-2	few	.	CASPHLKGKNGYTF	TGTGCAAGTCCTCATTTGAAGGGGAAAAATGGCTACACCTTC